The clone carrying this TCR beta chain was found a few times. Antigen: not known. Template switching added a universal primer binding site, and final cDNA carried unique molecular identifiers. TCRdb re-analysed the 5' RACE reads in MiXCR, keeping a single row per CDR3 protein. Found here are roughly 200,000 distinct CDR3 sequences, about 7.5% of them singletons; the top ten hold more than 1.5%. These data belong to a study of identical twins. Whole-study results and caveats: One should note that invariant MAIT and iNKT cells could partly confound zero-insertion analyses.

Every donor was a healthy Caucasian. These data are also associated with another study on yellow fever vaccine responses in identical twins.

Sequencing input: memory (CD45RO+) T cells sorted from blood. This TCR was recovered from a woman younger than 35 in good health.

The CDR3 sequence: CATSDPGQPYNEQFF. CDR3 bases: TGTGCCACCAGTGACCCTGGACAGCCATACAATGAGCAGTTCTTC. The V and J genes are TRBV24-1 and TRBJ2-1, with D possibly being TRBD1 (6 bases). V lost 4 bases, J lost 4 bases, and 13 bases lay in between. The CDR3 has 15 residues. Germline loops: CDR1 KGHDR, CDR2 SFDVKD.